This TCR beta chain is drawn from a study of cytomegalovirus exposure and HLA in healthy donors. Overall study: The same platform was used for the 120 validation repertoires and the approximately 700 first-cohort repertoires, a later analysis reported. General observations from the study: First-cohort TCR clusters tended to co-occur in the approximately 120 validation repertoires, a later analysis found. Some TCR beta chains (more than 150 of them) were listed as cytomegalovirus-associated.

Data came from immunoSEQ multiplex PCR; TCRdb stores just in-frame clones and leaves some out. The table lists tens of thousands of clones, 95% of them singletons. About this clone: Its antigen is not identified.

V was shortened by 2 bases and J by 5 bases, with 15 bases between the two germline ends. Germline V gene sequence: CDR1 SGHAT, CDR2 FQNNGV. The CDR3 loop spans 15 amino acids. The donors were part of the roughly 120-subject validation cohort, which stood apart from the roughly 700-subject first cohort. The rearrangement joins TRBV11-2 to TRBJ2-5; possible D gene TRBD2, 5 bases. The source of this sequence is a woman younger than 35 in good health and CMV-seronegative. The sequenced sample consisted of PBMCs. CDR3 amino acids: CASSLRRASLETQYF. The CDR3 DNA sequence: TGTGCCAGCAGCTTAAGACGGGCTAGCTTGGAGACCCAGTACTTC.